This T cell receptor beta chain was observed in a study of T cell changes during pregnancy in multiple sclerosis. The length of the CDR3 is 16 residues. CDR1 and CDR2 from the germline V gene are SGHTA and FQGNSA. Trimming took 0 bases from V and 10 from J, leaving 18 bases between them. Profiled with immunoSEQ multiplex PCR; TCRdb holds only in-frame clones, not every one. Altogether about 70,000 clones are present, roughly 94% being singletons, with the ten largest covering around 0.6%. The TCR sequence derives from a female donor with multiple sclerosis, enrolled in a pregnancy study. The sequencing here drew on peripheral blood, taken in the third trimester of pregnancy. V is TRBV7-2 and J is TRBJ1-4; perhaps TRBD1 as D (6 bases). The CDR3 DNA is TGTGCCAGCAGCTTAGCGGGTCGAGCAGGGGTCGGAAAACTGTTTTTT. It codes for CASSLAGRAGVGKLFF.